The rows below give T cell receptor beta chains drawn from one sample of a study of shared clonotypes between healthy human individuals. Generated by immunoSEQ multiplex PCR, the TCRdb table keeps only in-frame clones and is missing some. This sample has about 2.4 million clones; about 92% occur once, and the top ten carry roughly 0.15%. The sequencing sample was made of naive CD4+ T cells sorted from blood. These receptors all come from a man younger than 35 in good health. Each CDR3 is given with its conserved first and last residue. Each record gives: V gene, J gene, clone size, D gene, CDR3 DNA, CDR3 protein. D genes are given only for firm matches. Clone size, where shown, is once, few, many, or a class for clones that have expanded.

TRBV5-1	TRBJ2-2	.	.	TGCGCCAGCAGCCCCGGGACTGGAGCCACCGGGGAGCTGTTTTTT	CASSPGTGATGELFF
TRBV7-9	TRBJ1-4	.	.	TGTGCCAGCAGCTTCGGTCAGGGGTTTGGGGCTAATGAAAAACTGTTTTTT	CASSFGQGFGANEKLFF
TRBV28	TRBJ1-2	.	.	TGTGCCAGCACCTTACAGGGATCTGGCTACACCTTC	CASTLQGSGYTF
TRBV7-8	TRBJ2-5	.	.	TGTGCCAGCAGCTTAGCGTCGACCGAGACCCAGTACTTC	CASSLASTETQYF
TRBV18	TRBJ2-7	.	.	TGTGCCAGCTCAACCCCCCGGGACTCTTACGAGCAGTACTTC	CASSTPRDSYEQYF
TRBV5-1	TRBJ2-3	.	.	TGCGCCAGCAGCTTGTTACTTGGCACAGATACGCAGTATTTT	CASSLLLGTDTQYF
TRBV6-1	TRBJ1-2	.	.	TGTGCCAGCACCCCAAAGGGGGGATCAAACTATGGCTACACCTTC	CASTPKGGSNYGYTF
TRBV18	TRBJ1-1	.	.	TGTGCCAGCTCACCGAGGACAGCAACCCCCACTGAAGCTTTCTTT	CASSPRTATPTEAFF
TRBV28	TRBJ2-1	once	.	TGTGCCAGCAGTTTATCGGTCAATGAGCAGTTCTTC	CASSLSVNEQFF
TRBV6-5	TRBJ2-7	.	TRBD1	TGTGCCAGCAGTTACCCCCGGACAGGGGGCCAGTACGAGCAGTACTTC	CASSYPRTGGQYEQYF
TRBV19	TRBJ1-2	.	.	TGTGCCAGTAAGAGGGCGGACTATGGCTACACCTTC	CASKRADYGYTF
TRBV20-1	TRBJ1-1	.	.	TGCAGTGCGACGTTTGGCACTGAAGCTTTCTTT	CSATFGTEAFF
TRBV5-1	TRBJ2-3	.	.	TGCGCCAGCAGCTTAGCACAGAGCACAGATACGCAGTATTTT	CASSLAQSTDTQYF
TRBV9	TRBJ1-6	.	.	TGTGCCAGCAGCGTAGAGGGGGAAGATTCACCCCTCCACTTT	CASSVEGEDSPLHF
TRBV13	TRBJ2-1	.	.	TGTGCCAGCAGCTTACTCGCCTTAGGGAGCTCCTACAATGAGCAGTTCTTC	CASSLLALGSSYNEQFF
TRBV30	TRBJ2-2	.	.	TGTGCCTGGAATGAGGTAACCGGGGAGCTGTTTTTT	CAWNEVTGELFF
TRBV6-1	TRBJ2-4	.	.	TGTGCCAGCAGTGAGGGCGCTAGCTGGGCCAAAAACATTCAGTACTTC	CASSEGASWAKNIQYF
TRBV28	TRBJ2-1	.	TRBD1	TGTGCCAGCAGTCCGGGGACAGGGCCCTACAATGAGCAGTTCTTC	CASSPGTGPYNEQFF
TRBV2	TRBJ1-5	.	.	TGTGCCAGCAGTGATAGGGGTGTAAGCAATCAGCCCCAGCATTTT	CASSDRGVSNQPQHF
TRBV18	TRBJ1-2	.	TRBD1	TGTGCCAGCTCACCGAGGGACAGGGATACCTATGGCTACACCTTC	CASSPRDRDTYGYTF
TRBV10-3	TRBJ2-2	.	TRBD1	TGTGCCATCAGCCGACAGGGCTTTGGCGGGGAGCTGTTTTTT	CAISRQGFGGELFF
TRBV18	TRBJ1-4	.	.	TGTGCCAGCTCACCACGTAACGTTGCGGGGGCGGAGGGACTGTTTTTT	CASSPRNVAGAEGLFF